Sequencing of this T cell receptor beta chain was carried out in a study of CD8 T cells in Susac syndrome. The germline CDR1 and CDR2 sequences are SEHNR and FQNEAQ (reference sequence). V dropped 5 bases and J dropped 8 bases, with 15 bases sitting between them. The CDR3 loop spans 13 amino acids. Reverse transcription of about 0.5 to 1 ug RNA used random hexamers. TCRdb re-derived calls from the immunoSEQ multiplex PCR reads in MiXCR, one entry per CDR3 protein. Of more than 55,000 distinct CDR3 sequences in the sample, around 95% were seen once. The J gene is TRBJ1-2, the V gene TRBV7-9; D ambiguous. The sequenced sample consisted of CD8+ T cells from PBMCs. The source is a human donor in good health. The CDR3 protein is CASSPDGPLGYTF. In nucleotides, the CDR3 is TGTGCCAGCAGCCCGGACGGACCCCTGGGCTACACCTTC.